The 26 T cell receptor beta chains in this list originate from one sample, sequenced in a study of TIL therapy for anti-PD-1-resistant metastatic lung cancer. Specified time point: pre-treatment sample, taken before nivolumab and TIL therapy. Pleural nodules or supraclavicular lymph nodes made up most of the excised metastases sampled. Sequencing used immunoSEQ v3. Measured with immunoSEQ multiplex PCR; TCRdb has only the in-frame clones, and not every one. The top ten clones hold about 6% of a sample with around 45,000 clones, 65% to 80% of them seen once. Sequenced here: tumor tissue, sampled at baseline. Receptors were obtained from a person between 25 and 79 years old with non-small cell lung cancer.

The chain recombines TRBV9 with TRBJ2-5; 16 bases are a match to TRBD2. The ends lost 3 bases at V and 5 bases at J; junction bases unmatched: 7. There are 17 residues in the CDR3. Germline V gene sequence: CDR1 SGDLS, CDR2 YYNGEE. CDR3 sequence reads: CASSEGLAGGRQETQYF. In DNA form, the CDR3 reads TGTGCCAGCAGCGAGGGACTAGCGGGGGGGCGACAGGAGACCCAGTACTTC.

The chain combines TRBV30 with TRBJ1-4; TRBD1 might be the D (5 bases). CDR3 length equals 12 residues. CDR1 is GTSNPN, CDR2 SVGIG, per germline (reference sequence). Trimming removed 2 bases at V and 8 bases at J, with 9 bases between. The DNA for the CDR3 is TGTGCCTGGAGTATAACAGGCGAAAAACTGTTTTTT. Its translation: CAWSITGEKLFF.

This chain links TRBV14 with TRBJ2-5; unclear D gene. Trimming took off 4 bases at V and 5 bases at J, with 14 bases between the two ends. CDR3 length: 14 residues. Germline-derived CDR1 and CDR2 are SGHDN and FVKESK. This CDR3 is CASSLKTETETQYF. CDR3 nucleotide sequence: TGTGCCAGCAGCCTAAAGACCGAAACGGAGACCCAGTACTTC.

The J gene is TRBJ1-2, the V gene TRBV10-3; 7 nucleotides agree with TRBD1. CDR1 is ENHRY and CDR2 is SYGVKD in the germline V gene. The CDR3 has 16 residues. J gave up 0 bases and V 3 bases, and 7 bases lay outside the gene matches. The CDR3: CAISEDDRETNYGYTF. DNA for the CDR3: TGTGCCATCAGTGAAGATGACAGGGAAACTAACTATGGCTACACCTTC.

J is TRBJ2-1 and V is TRBV7-6; 9 bases are shared with TRBD2. Germline lookup yields CDR1 SGHVS and CDR2 FNYEAQ. The CDR3 covers 14 residues. J lost 7 bases, V lost 5 bases, and 6 bases had no gene match. CDR3 residues: CASSLTSGSNEQFF. Here the CDR3 DNA reads TGTGCCAGCAGCCTAACTAGCGGGTCGAATGAGCAGTTCTTC.

The chain recombines TRBV6-1 with TRBJ2-3; a possible D gene is TRBD2 (5 bases). V was clipped by 1 base and J by 14 bases, with 16 bases between them. The CDR3 has 13 amino acids. CDR1 and CDR2 from the germline V gene are MNHNS and SASEGT. CDR3 nucleotide sequence: TGTGCCAGCAGTGAAGGCAAAATGCCCGCGGGGTATTTT. This translates into CASSEGKMPAGYF.

V and J are TRBV14 and TRBJ2-7; D unresolved. V lost 1 base, J lost 6 bases, and 13 bases lay in between. Germline V gives CDR1 SGHDN, CDR2 FVKESK. The CDR3 is 14 amino acids. The CDR3 DNA is TGTGCCAGCAGCCAAGTTTGGGCAGGTGGCGAGCAGTACTTC. Its protein is CASSQVWAGGEQYF.

Concerning this clone itself: Germline is not matched at one junction end, which may reflect a read error. Other DNA sequences in the sample encode the same CDR3. Here the CDR3 reads CASSPGTAGYEQYF. The CDR3 DNA reads TGTGCTAGCAGTCCCGGGACAGCCGGCTACGAGCAGTACTTC. The chain couples TRBV6-5 to TRBJ2-7; 7 bases line up with TRBD1. CDR1 and CDR2 from the germline V gene are MNHEY and SVGAGI. The CDR3 runs to 14 residues.

This rearrangement joins TRBV10-3 to TRBJ2-2; D remains unclear. CDR3 size: 14 residues. From germline, CDR1 is ENHRY and CDR2 SYGVKD. V lost 1 base to trimming and J lost 5 bases, with 8 bases between them. The CDR3: CAISEYSSTGELFF. CDR3 nucleotides: TGTGCCATCAGTGAGTACTCCAGTACCGGGGAGCTGTTTTTT.

The genes are TRBV9 and TRBJ2-7, with 10 bases matching TRBD2. Germline CDR1 reads SGDLS; CDR2 reads YYNGEE. J gave up 4 bases and V 4 bases, and 23 bases lay outside the gene matches. The CDR3 is made up of 20 amino acids. The CDR3 protein is CASSPSVAGEFSGGWYEQYF. Written as DNA, the CDR3 is TGTGCCAGCAGCCCCTCGGTCGCAGGGGAGTTTAGCGGGGGGTGGTACGAGCAGTACTTC.

The chain couples TRBV28 to TRBJ2-2; D unclear. Trimming removed 2 bases at V and 8 bases at J, with 3 bases between. Germline V gene lookup returns CDR1 MDHEN and CDR2 SYDVKM. CDR3 length equals 11 residues. This CDR3 is CASSLEGELFF. CDR3 DNA sequence: TGTGCCAGCAGTTTAGAAGGGGAGCTGTTTTTT.

This chain uses TRBV11-2 with TRBJ2-7, with a weak D call TRBD2 (6 bases). CDR1 and CDR2 from the germline V gene are SGHAT and FQNNGV. The CDR3 spans 15 residues. The germline V and J ends were trimmed by 5 bases and 2 bases, with 16 bases remaining between them. The CDR3 region has the DNA TGTGCCAGCAGCCATTCTATTAGCGGACCCTACGAGCAGTACTTC. Translation: CASSHSISGPYEQYF. Looking up the rest from reference TRBV11-2 and TRBJ2-7 gives the full variable domain: EAGVAQSPRYKIIEKRQSVAFWCNPISGHATLYWYQQILGQGPKLLIQFQNNGVVDDSQLPKDRFSAERLKGVDSTLKIQPAKLEDSAVYLCASSHSISGPYEQYFGPGTRLTVT.

The chain employs TRBV6-6 and TRBJ2-3, with D unresolved. The germline CDR1 and CDR2 sequences are MNHNY and SVGAGI (reference sequence). The CDR3 sequence is 16 residues long. Trimming pared 2 bases from V and 5 bases from J, leaving 17 bases between. CDR3 coding DNA: TGTGCCAGCAGTTACGATAGTTCGCCCAGAGGAGATACGCAGTATTTT. Encoded protein: CASSYDSSPRGDTQYF.

The gene calls are TRBV30 and TRBJ1-2; 9 nucleotides line up with TRBD1. Germline values: CDR1 GTSNPN, CDR2 SVGIG (reference sequence). CDR3 length: 15 amino acids. J lost 8 bases, V lost 4 bases, and 14 bases had no gene match. CDR3: CAWISPGTGQGGYTF. The CDR3, as DNA: TGTGCCTGGATTAGCCCCGGGACAGGGCAAGGAGGCTACACCTTC.

In its sample, this clone was seen a few times. The chain joins TRBV7-9 to TRBJ1-1; tentatively, D is TRBD1 (5 bases). The CDR3 spans 13 residues. Germline V gene data show CDR1 as SEHNR and CDR2 as FQNEAQ (reference sequence). Trimming left V 5 bases short and J 1 base short, with 8 bases between. CDR3 region: CASSQGRNTEAFF. CDR3 sequence (DNA): TGTGCCAGCAGCCAGGGACGGAACACTGAAGCTTTCTTT. Together with reference TRBV7-9 and TRBJ1-1, the CDR3 gives the full variable domain: DTGVSQNPRHKITKRGQNVTFRCDPISEHNRLYWYRQTLGQGPEFLTYFQNEAQLEKSRLLSDRFSAERPKGSFSTLEIQRTEQGDSAMYLCASSQGRNTEAFFGQGTRLTVV.

This clone was found a few times. The rearrangement links TRBV15 to TRBJ1-2; possible D gene TRBD1, 5 bases. The CDR3 runs to 15 residues. Germline V lookup: CDR1 LNHNV, CDR2 YYDKDF (reference sequence). The V and J ends lost 0 bases and 0 bases respectively, with 8 bases between them. CDR3 residues: CATSRDPTANYGYTF. The CDR3 nucleotides read TGTGCCACCAGCAGAGATCCGACAGCTAACTATGGCTACACCTTC.

The CDR3 is CASSEVRTFGGYTF. DNA of the CDR3: TGTGCCAGCAGTGAAGTAAGGACGTTCGGTGGCTACACCTTC. This rearrangement joins TRBV6-1 to TRBJ1-2, with unresolved D. CDR1 and CDR2 from the germline V gene are MNHNS and SASEGT. The length of the CDR3 is 14 residues. V lost 1 base and J lost 7, with 13 bases in between.

This clone was observed a few times. The CDR3 spells CASSLGGTGTLSGNTIYF. CDR3 DNA: TGCGCCAGCAGCTTGGGTGGGACAGGGACCCTCTCTGGAAACACCATATATTTT. This chain uses TRBV5-1 with TRBJ1-3; 9 bases map to TRBD1. V lost 0 bases, J lost 0 bases, and 7 bases stayed unmatched. The CDR3 has 18 residues. CDR1 is SGHRS and CDR2 is YFSETQ in the germline V gene.

This chain connects TRBV7-9 to TRBJ2-7; D is possibly TRBD1 or TRBD2 (5 bases each). The CDR3 runs to 16 residues. V was cut by 5 bases and J by 0 bases, with 17 bases left in between. The germline CDR1 and CDR2 sequences are SEHNR and FQNEAQ (reference sequence). CDR3 coding DNA: TGTGCCAGCAGCCCACCCGGGACGGCGAGCTCCTACGAGCAGTACTTC. This encodes CASSPPGTASSYEQYF.

V gene TRBV5-1 combines with J gene TRBJ1-1; 8 nucleotides match TRBD1. In germline, CDR1 is SGHRS, CDR2 YFSETQ. This CDR3 has 17 amino acids. The junction had 15 bases not matched to a gene; V was cut back by 4 bases and J by 4 bases. The DNA of the CDR3 is TGCGCCAGCAGCGGCACAGGGGGGGGCCGAGACGGCACTGAAGCTTTCTTT. It yields the protein CASSGTGGGRDGTEAFF.

The chain has TRBV6-5 and TRBJ2-1; 10 bases are shared with TRBD2. V gave up 5 bases and J gave up 14 bases; unmatched junction bases: 15. The CDR3 consists of 15 residues. CDR1 and CDR2 from the germline V gene are MNHEY and SVGAGI. This CDR3 reads CASSGGSSGRVLEFF. The CDR3 nucleotides are TGTGCCAGCAGTGGGGGATCTAGCGGGAGAGTCTTAGAGTTCTTC.

This chain links TRBV15 with TRBJ2-2; 7 positions agree with TRBD2. The CDR3 length is 16 residues. The trim removed 1 base at V and 2 bases at J, leaving 4 bases unmatched. The germline V gene has CDR1 LNHNV and CDR2 YYDKDF (reference sequence). The CDR3 is CATSRGSGVNTGELFF. In DNA form, the CDR3 reads TGTGCCACCAGCAGAGGGAGCGGGGTTAACACCGGGGAGCTGTTTTTT.

The chain links TRBV4-1 to TRBJ2-1; 12 nucleotides agree with TRBD2. V lost 6 bases and J lost 3; bases outside the gene matches: 3. Germline lookup yields CDR1 MGHRA and CDR2 YSYEKL. The CDR3 is 15 residues long. The CDR3 is CASRGTSGRYNEQFF. CDR3 in DNA: TGCGCCAGCAGGGGGACTAGCGGGCGCTACAATGAGCAGTTCTTC.

The chain is built from TRBV6-5 and TRBJ2-3; a possible D gene is TRBD2 (6 bases). The germline CDR1 and CDR2 sequences are MNHEY and SVGAGI. The CDR3 contains 13 residues. The germline V and J ends were trimmed by 6 bases and 4 bases, with 11 bases remaining between them. The CDR3 DNA reads TGTGCCAGCAGCCACGGGAGTTCAGATACGCAGTATTTT. Protein product: CASSHGSSDTQYF.

A few counts support this clone. This chain connects TRBV5-1 to TRBJ1-2, with D possibly matching TRBD1 (5 bases). Germline V gives CDR1 SGHRS, CDR2 YFSETQ. CDR3 length: 14 residues. V dropped 7 bases and J dropped 2 bases, with 15 bases sitting between them. CDR3 region: CASSPGLGNYGYTF. The DNA of the CDR3 is TGCGCCAGCTCCCCAGGGTTGGGCAACTATGGCTACACCTTC.

The J gene is TRBJ2-7, the V gene TRBV20-1; D not resolved. Germline CDR1 and CDR2: DFQATT and SNEGSKA (reference sequence). The CDR3 has 11 residues. The CDR3 DNA follows: TGCAGCGTTTTGTGGGACTACGAGCAGTACTTC. Its protein is CSVLWDYEQYF.